What follows describes a single T cell receptor (beta chain). The antigen it binds to is not known. No base quality values were provided; no much bigger clone lies one nucleotide off. In Seattle, one collaborating source enrolled patients while the infection was active and tracked those patients longitudinally over the course of disease. Each collaborating institution followed its own protocols to collect whole blood in K2EDTA tubes. For TCRbeta analysis, collaborators shipped samples in one of three forms: frozen whole blood, isolated PBMCs, or DNA extracted from either of those sample types. These data originate in a study of blood T cell repertoires in COVID-19 (dated by TCRdb to 2018 to 2021). A note on the overall study: Samples covering the acute and convalescent phases of COVID-19 were provided by collaborators in the United States, Italy and Spain. The material from the prospective study consisted of cDNA or gDNA derived from T cells, B-cell-depleted T cells, or PBMCs. The dataset comprised deeply sampled blood TCRbeta repertoires from subjects exposed to, actively infected with, or recovered from COVID-19. The repertoires were made available in a free public database intended to serve as a resource for research on the immune response to SARS-CoV-2. The samples were drawn from the first 160 participants of the ongoing ImmuneRACE study and from 1,254 subjects provided by 6 global collaborators. A de-identified subject ID, COVID-19 status, age in years and sex were almost always included in the sample metadata. Where available, HLA class I and class II types were obtained from metadata supplied by the sample provider rather than from assay-based typing. Points the paper makes about the study in general: Clinical and demographic metadata were provided uncurated, with the amount varying by source and participant.

Trimming at the junction amounts to 6 bases on V and 2 bases on J, and the germline ends lie 17 bases apart. CDR1 KGHSH and CDR2 LQKENI are derived from the germline V gene. The CDR3 has 15 amino acids, counting the end cysteine and phenylalanine. Just CDR3 DNA is preserved here, 45 bases in frame from base 1. TCRbeta CDR3 regions were amplified from genomic DNA using the immunoSEQ Assay, a bias-controlled multiplex PCR. Under the source paper's analysis protocol: Nucleated cell counts per sample were estimated from amplification of reference gene primers within the assay. To quantify the absolute abundance of each unique TCRbeta CDR3 rearrangement, sequence reads were collapsed and filtered. For each sample, productive Simpson clonality was calculated by taking the square root of Simpson's diversity index across productive rearrangements. The source is immuneACCESS, and TCRdb retained only in-frame sequences with V and J called. Part of the clones is not carried over; for the studies checked, unresolved V genes explain less than half of this, and the remainder is unexplained. From that table come the V and J calls and clone size; the DNA was used to work out D and trimming. Within this sample are about 290,000 clones, with around 92% of them counted one time only. The biggest ten clones account for around 10% of the sample.

Sequencing was done on a sample of peripheral blood. The TCR comes from a young woman with COVID-19, enrolled during active disease. The V gene is TRBV18 and the J gene is TRBJ2-7; TRBD1 is a possible D gene, resting on 5 matching bases. The CDR3 region has the sequence CASSAPPRAPYEQYF. The nucleotide sequence is given as TGTGCCAGCTCCGCTCCACCCAGGGCCCCCTACGAGCAGTACTTC.